These 5 T cell receptor beta chains came from one sample sequenced in a study of blood T cell repertoires in COVID-19. Only in-frame clones appear in the TCRdb table, and some are missing; sequencing was by immunoSEQ multiplex PCR. The table lists 250,000 or so clones, approximately 83% of them singletons. The sample was PBMCs or T cells enriched from blood (not recorded which). Source of these receptors: a woman between 50 and 59 years old who had recovered from COVID-19.

The chain is built from TRBV19 and TRBJ2-3; 10 bases align to TRBD2. The junction had 14 bases not matched to a gene; V was cut back by 10 bases and J by 10 bases. CDR1 LNHDA and CDR2 SQIVND come from the germline V gene (reference sequence). The CDR3 covers 14 residues. In DNA form, the CDR3 reads TGTGCCACCCATCTAGCGGGGGCCCGAGGCGCGCAGTATTTT. This translates into CATHLAGARGAQYF.

This rearrangement joins TRBV5-1 to TRBJ1-1, with 8 bases fitting TRBD1. This CDR3 has 15 residues. V trimming: 0 bases; J trimming: 0 bases; junction bases outside the gene matches: 1. In germline, CDR1 is SGHRS, CDR2 YFSETQ. The DNA of the CDR3 is TGCGCCAGCAGCTTGGGGACAGGGATGAACACTGAAGCTTTCTTT. Its translation: CASSLGTGMNTEAFF.

V and J are TRBV7-2 and TRBJ2-7, with 8 bases identical to TRBD1. This CDR3 has 13 amino acids. The germline V gene encodes CDR1 SGHTA and CDR2 FQGNSA. V trimming: 5 bases; J trimming: 4 bases; junction bases outside the gene matches: 4. The CDR3 DNA is TGTGCCAGCAGCCAGGGACAGGTATACGAGCAGTACTTC. The encoded protein is CASSQGQVYEQYF.

This clone was picked up a small number of times. This chain joins TRBV28 and TRBJ2-1, with D possibly matching TRBD2 (6 bases). The CDR3 is made up of 16 amino acids. V lost 4 bases, J lost 6 bases, and 19 bases lay in between. The germline V gene has CDR1 MDHEN and CDR2 SYDVKM. This CDR3 reads CASSSNGEGLLNEQFF. As DNA, the CDR3 is TGTGCCAGCAGTTCTAACGGTGAAGGACTACTCAATGAGCAGTTCTTC.

J is TRBJ2-5 and V is TRBV10-3, with 8 bases identical to TRBD2. Looked up from germline, CDR1 is ENHRY and CDR2 is SYGVKD. V lost 2 bases to trimming and J lost 1 base; unmatched junction nucleotides: 6. CDR3 length equals 16 residues. The CDR3 DNA sequence: TGTGCCATCAGTGAGAGGATAGCGGGGTTCCAAGAGACCCAGTACTTC. Encoded protein: CAISERIAGFQETQYF.